This TCR beta chain was sequenced for a study of T cell repertoires in cytomegalovirus infection. Study at large: Well-studied HLA-B-restricted CMV epitopes were used in the study alongside recently identified HLA-C-restricted ones. Shared public TCR beta signatures pointed to both CMV infection and a matching HLA type. Overall study results and limits: Carriers of CMV plus the relevant HLA were identified by cumulative public TCR beta family frequency. In two of eight donors, the top clonotype was HLA-C-restricted CMV-specific.

TCRdb reprocessed the reads with MiXCR, giving one entry per CDR3 protein. This sample has a few hundred thousand distinct CDR3 sequences, with roughly a fifth found just once. V was pared by 3 bases and J by 8 bases, with 13 bases between. Germline-derived CDR1 and CDR2 are MDHEN and SYDVKM. The CDR3 spans 14 residues. This clonotype was found a few times. The target antigen is unknown. The input for sequencing was cultured PBMCs, taken from culture after CMV antigen stimulation. The chain joins TRBV28 to TRBJ2-2; D perhaps matches TRBD1 (5 bases). This clonotype originated in a human donor in good health (CMV status not recorded). Some clones in this sample may be carry-over from other donors' samples. The CDR3 nucleotides read TGTGCCAGCAGTTTTCTGGGGCAGTCAGGGGAGCTGTTTTTT. Its protein product is CASSFLGQSGELFF.